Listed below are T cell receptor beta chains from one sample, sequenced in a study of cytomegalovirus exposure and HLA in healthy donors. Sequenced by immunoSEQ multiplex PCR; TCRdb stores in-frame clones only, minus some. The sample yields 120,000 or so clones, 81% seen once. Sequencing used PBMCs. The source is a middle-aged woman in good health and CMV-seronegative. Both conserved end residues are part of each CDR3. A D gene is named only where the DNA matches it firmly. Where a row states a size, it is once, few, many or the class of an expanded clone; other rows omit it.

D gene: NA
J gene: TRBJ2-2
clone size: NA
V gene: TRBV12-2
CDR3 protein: CASRLAWTSGRPNTGELFF
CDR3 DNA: TGTGCAAGTCGCTTAGCGTGGACTAGCGGGAGGCCAAACACCGGGGAGCTGTTTTTT

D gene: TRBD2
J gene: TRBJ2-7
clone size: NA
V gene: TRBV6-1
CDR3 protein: CASRQSGGHYEQYF
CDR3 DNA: TGTGCCAGCAGGCAAAGCGGGGGCCACTACGAGCAGTACTTC

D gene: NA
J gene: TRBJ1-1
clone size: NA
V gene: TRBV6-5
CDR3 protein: CASSYSGGDGAFF
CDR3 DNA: TGTGCCAGCAGTTACTCGGGAGGGGATGGAGCTTTCTTT

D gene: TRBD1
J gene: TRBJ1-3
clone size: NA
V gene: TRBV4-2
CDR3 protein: CASSQEGQGYGNTIYF
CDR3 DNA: TGTGCCAGCAGCCAGGAAGGACAGGGGTACGGAAACACCATATATTTT

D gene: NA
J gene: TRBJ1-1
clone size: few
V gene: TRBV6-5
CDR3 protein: CASSFTGGVTEAFF
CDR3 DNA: TGTGCCAGCAGTTTTACGGGGGGTGTCACTGAAGCTTTCTTT

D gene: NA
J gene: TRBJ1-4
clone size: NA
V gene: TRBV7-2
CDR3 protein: CASSLFGLMGTNEKLFF
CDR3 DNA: TGTGCCAGCAGCTTATTTGGGCTCATGGGAACTAATGAAAAACTGTTTTTT

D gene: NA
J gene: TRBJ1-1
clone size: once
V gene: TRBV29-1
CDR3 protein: CSVPVGGNTEAFF
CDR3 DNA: TGCAGCGTCCCGGTGGGGGGGAACACTGAAGCTTTCTTT

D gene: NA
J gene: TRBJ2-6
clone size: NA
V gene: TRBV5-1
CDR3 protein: CASSRTVLSGANVLTF
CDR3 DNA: TGCGCCAGCAGCAGGACAGTCCTCTCTGGGGCCAACGTCCTGACTTTC

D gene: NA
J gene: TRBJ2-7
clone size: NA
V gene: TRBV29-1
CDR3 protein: CSVASRGDYEQYF
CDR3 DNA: TGCAGCGTTGCCAGCAGGGGGGACTACGAGCAGTACTTC

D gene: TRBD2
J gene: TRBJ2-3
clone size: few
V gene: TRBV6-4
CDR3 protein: CASSAIAGGADTQYF
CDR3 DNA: TGTGCCAGCAGTGCTATAGCGGGAGGGGCAGATACGCAGTATTTT

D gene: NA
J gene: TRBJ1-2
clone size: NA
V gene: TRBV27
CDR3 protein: CASSAPGPGGYTF
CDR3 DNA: TGTGCCAGCAGTGCCCCAGGGCCGGGCGGCTACACCTTC

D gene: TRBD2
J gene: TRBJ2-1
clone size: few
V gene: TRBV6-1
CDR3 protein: CASSSLAGEVDEQFF
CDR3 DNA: TGTGCCAGCAGTTCACTAGCGGGAGAGGTCGATGAGCAGTTCTTC

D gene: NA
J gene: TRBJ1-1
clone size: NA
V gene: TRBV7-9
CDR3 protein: CASSLEVNTEAFF
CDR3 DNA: TGTGCCAGCAGCTTGGAGGTGAACACTGAAGCTTTCTTT

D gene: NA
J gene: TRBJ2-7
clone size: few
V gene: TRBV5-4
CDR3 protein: CASSPGGQADYEQYF
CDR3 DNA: TGTGCCAGCAGCCCTGGGGGCCAAGCGGACTACGAGCAGTACTTC

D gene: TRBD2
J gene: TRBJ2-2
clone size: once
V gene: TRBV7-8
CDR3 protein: CASSLGLAGASTGELFF
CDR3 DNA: TGTGCCAGCAGCTTAGGTCTAGCGGGGGCGAGCACCGGGGAGCTGTTTTTT

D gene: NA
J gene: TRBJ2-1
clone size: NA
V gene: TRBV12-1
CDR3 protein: CASSFVTSGTHEQFF
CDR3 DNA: TGTGCCAGCAGCTTTGTGACTAGCGGGACCCATGAGCAGTTCTTC

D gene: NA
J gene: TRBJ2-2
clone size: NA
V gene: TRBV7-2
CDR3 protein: CASSLSLNTGELFF
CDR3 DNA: TGTGCCAGCAGCTTAAGCTTAAACACCGGGGAGCTGTTTTTT

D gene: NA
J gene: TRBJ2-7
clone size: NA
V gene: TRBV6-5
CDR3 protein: CASSYAIGSYEQYF
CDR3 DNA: TGTGCCAGCAGTTATGCGATCGGCTCCTACGAGCAGTACTTC

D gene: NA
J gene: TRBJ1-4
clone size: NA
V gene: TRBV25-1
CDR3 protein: CASSEGGASEKLFF
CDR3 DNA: TGTGCCAGCAGTGAAGGGGGGGCTAGCGAAAAACTGTTTTTT

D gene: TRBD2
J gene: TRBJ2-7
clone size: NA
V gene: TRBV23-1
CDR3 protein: CASSQRTSGNYEQYF
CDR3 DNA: TGCGCCAGCAGTCAAAGGACTAGCGGGAATTACGAGCAGTACTTC

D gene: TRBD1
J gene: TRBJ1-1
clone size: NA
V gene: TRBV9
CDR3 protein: CASSVGTGGNTEAFF
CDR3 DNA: TGTGCCAGCAGCGTTGGGACAGGGGGGAACACTGAAGCTTTCTTT

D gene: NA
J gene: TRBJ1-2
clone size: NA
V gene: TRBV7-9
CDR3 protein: CASSLAPGDYGYTF
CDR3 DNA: TGTGCCAGCAGCTTAGCCCCAGGGGACTATGGCTACACCTTC

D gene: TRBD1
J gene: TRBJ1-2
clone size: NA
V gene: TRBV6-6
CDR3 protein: CASSYPGQGLNYGYTF
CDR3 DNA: TGTGCCAGCAGTTACCCGGGACAGGGCTTAAACTATGGCTACACCTTC

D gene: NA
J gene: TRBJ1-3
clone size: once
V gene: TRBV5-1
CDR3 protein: CASSFDGQINTIYF
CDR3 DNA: TGCGCCAGCAGCTTCGATGGGCAGATAAACACCATATATTTT

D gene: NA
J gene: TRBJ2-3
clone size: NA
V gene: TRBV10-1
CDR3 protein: CASRTRSPDTQYF
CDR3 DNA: TGCGCCAGCAGAACTAGAAGTCCAGATACGCAGTATTTT

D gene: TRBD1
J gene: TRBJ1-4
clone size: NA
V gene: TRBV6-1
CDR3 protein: CASSPRGANEKLFF
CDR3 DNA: TGTGCCAGCAGCCCCAGGGGGGCTAATGAAAAACTGTTTTTT

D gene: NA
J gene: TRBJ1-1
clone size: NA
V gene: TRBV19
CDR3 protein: CASRHRVTEAFF
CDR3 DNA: TGTGCCAGTAGGCACAGGGTCACTGAAGCTTTCTTT

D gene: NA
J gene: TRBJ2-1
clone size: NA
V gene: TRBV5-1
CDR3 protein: CASSPLPAGAPGEQFF
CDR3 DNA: TGCGCCAGCAGCCCCCTCCCGGCGGGGGCGCCGGGTGAGCAGTTCTTC

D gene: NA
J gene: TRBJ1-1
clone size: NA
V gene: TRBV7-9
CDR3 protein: CASSPKAAVLNTEAFF
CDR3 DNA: TGTGCCAGCAGCCCGAAAGCGGCGGTTCTGAACACTGAAGCTTTCTTT

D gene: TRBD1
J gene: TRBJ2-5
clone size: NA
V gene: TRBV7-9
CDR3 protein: CSSSLYDRGSRAQYF
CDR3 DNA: TGTTCCAGCAGCTTATACGACAGGGGCTCCCGGGCCCAGTACTTC

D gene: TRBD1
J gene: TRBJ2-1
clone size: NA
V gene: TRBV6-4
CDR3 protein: CASSDRDSNEQFF
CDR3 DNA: TGTGCCAGCAGTGACCGGGACAGCAATGAGCAGTTCTTC

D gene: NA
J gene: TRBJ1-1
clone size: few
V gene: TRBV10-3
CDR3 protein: CATGGGGLMAEAFF
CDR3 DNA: TGTGCCACGGGGGGTGGGGGGCTGATGGCTGAAGCTTTCTTT

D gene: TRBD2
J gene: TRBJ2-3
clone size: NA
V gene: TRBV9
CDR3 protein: CASSIGTSGGSTDTQYF
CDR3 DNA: TGTGCCAGCAGCATTGGGACTAGCGGGGGAAGCACAGATACGCAGTATTTT

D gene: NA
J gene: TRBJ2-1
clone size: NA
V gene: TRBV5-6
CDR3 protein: CASSLYQTYNEQFF
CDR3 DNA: TGTGCCAGCAGCTTGTACCAGACTTACAATGAGCAGTTCTTC

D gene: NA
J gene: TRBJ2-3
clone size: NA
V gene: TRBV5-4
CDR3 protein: CASSQTYTDTQYF
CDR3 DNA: TGTGCCAGCAGCCAAACTTACACAGATACGCAGTATTTT

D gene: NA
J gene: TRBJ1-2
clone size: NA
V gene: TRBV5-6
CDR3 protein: CASSARVLGGYTF
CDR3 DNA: TGTGCCAGCAGCGCCAGGGTTCTGGGGGGCTACACCTTC

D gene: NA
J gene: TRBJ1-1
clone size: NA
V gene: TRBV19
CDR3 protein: CASSIEGQNTEAFF
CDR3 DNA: TGTGCCAGTAGTATAGAGGGACAGAACACTGAAGCTTTCTTT

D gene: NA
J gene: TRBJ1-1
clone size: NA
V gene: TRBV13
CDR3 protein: CASSPPNVGPRGDAFF
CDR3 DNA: TGTGCCAGCAGCCCCCCTAACGTTGGCCCCAGGGGCGACGCTTTCTTT

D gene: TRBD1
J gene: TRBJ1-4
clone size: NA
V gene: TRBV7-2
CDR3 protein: CASSPGRDRAGKLFF
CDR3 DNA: TGTGCCAGCAGCCCGGGACGGGACAGGGCCGGAAAACTGTTTTTT

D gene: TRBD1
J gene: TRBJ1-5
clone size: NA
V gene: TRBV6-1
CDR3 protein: CASSESPWAGGNSNQPQHF
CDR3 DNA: TGTGCCAGCAGTGAAAGTCCCTGGGCAGGGGGAAATAGCAATCAGCCCCAGCATTTT

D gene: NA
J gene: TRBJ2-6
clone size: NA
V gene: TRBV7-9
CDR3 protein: CASSPSGANVLTF
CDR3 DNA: TGTGCCAGCAGCCCTTCTGGGGCCAACGTCCTGACTTTC